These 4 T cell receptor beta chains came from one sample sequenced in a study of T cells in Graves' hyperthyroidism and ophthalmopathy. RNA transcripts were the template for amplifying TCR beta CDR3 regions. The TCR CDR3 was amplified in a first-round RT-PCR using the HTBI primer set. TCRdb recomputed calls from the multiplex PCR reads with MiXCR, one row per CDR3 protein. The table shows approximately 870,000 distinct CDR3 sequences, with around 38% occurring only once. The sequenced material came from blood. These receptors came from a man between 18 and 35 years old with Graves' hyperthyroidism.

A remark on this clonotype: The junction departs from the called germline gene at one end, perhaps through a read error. CDR3 sequence (DNA): TGCGCCAGCAGCCTGGGGAGCACTCAGCCCCAGCATTTT. It yields the protein CASSLGSTQPQHF. V gene TRBV7-9 combines with J gene TRBJ1-5; no clear D. CDR3 length: 13 amino acids. From germline, CDR1 is SEHNR and CDR2 FQNEAQ (reference sequence). Full variable domain (rest looked up from reference TRBV7-9 and TRBJ1-5): DTGVSQNPRHKITKRGQNVTFRCDPISEHNRLYWYRQTLGQGPEFLTYFQNEAQLEKSRLLSDRFSAERPKGSFSTLEIQRTEQGDSAMYLCASSLGSTQPQHFGDGTRLSIL.

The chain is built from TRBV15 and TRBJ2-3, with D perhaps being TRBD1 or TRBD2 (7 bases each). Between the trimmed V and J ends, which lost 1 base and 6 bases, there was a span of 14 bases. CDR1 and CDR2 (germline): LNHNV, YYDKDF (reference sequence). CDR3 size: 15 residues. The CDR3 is CATSRGQGGGDTQYF. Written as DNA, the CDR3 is TGTGCCACCAGCAGAGGACAGGGAGGGGGTGATACGCAGTATTTT.

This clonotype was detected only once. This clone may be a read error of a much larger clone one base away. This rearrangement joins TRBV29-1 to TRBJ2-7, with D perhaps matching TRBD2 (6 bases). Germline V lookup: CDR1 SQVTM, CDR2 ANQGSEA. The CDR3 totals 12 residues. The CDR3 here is CNVGAGTGEQYF. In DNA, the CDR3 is TGCAACGTTGGGGCTGGGACTGGCGAGCAGTACTTC.

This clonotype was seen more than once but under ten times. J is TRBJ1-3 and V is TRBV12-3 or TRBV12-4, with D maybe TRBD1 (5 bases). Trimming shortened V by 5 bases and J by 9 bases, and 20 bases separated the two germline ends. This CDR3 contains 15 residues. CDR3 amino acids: CASSTRDSPRGTIYF. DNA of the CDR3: TGTGCCAGCAGTACCCGGGACTCTCCGAGGGGCACCATATATTTT.